This passage covers 3 T cell receptor beta chains from one sample sequenced in a study of sequential checkpoint blockade in melanoma. Produced via immunoSEQ multiplex PCR; TCRdb's table is partial and in-frame only. The table lists fewer than 8,000 clones, roughly a fifth of them singletons. Treatment given: randomized to nivolumab then ipilimumab (arm A) or the reverse (arm B). The source was tumor tissue (inferred from file names), collected from a patient given nivolumab and ipilimumab in sequence. These receptors originate from a human donor with melanoma.

The gene calls are TRBV5-1 and TRBJ2-4; either TRBD1 or TRBD2 may supply D (5 bases each). The length of the CDR3 is 16 residues. Trimming removed 4 bases at V and 0 bases at J, with 14 bases between. In germline, CDR1 is SGHRS, CDR2 YFSETQ. The CDR3 here is CASSRQPGAAKNIQYF. CDR3 nucleotides: TGCGCCAGCAGCCGACAACCCGGGGCAGCCAAAAACATTCAGTACTTC.

The genes are TRBV28 and TRBJ2-1; 7 positions agree with TRBD2. The junction had 13 bases not matched to a gene; V was cut back by 8 bases and J by 6 bases. The CDR3 loop spans 15 amino acids. The germline gives CDR1 MDHEN, CDR2 SYDVKM. The CDR3 loop is CASDRVGDYVNEQFF. In DNA, the CDR3 is TGTGCCAGCGACAGAGTCGGGGACTACGTCAATGAGCAGTTCTTC. Using reference TRBV28 and TRBJ2-1 for the parts outside the CDR3, the full variable domain is DVKVTQSSRYLVKRTGEKVFLECVQDMDHENMFWYRQDPGLGLRLIYFSYDVKMKEKGDIPEGYSVSREKKERFSLILESASTNQTSMYLCASDRVGDYVNEQFFGPGTRLTVL.

The rearrangement uses TRBV6-8 and TRBJ2-5; 9 positions match TRBD1. CDR1 is MNHGY and CDR2 is SAAAGT in the germline V gene. The CDR3 contains 14 residues. The V and J ends lost 6 bases and 3 bases, in that order; junction bases with no gene match: 5. CDR3 DNA sequence: TGTGCCAGCAGGGGACGACAGGGGGAAGAGACCCAGTACTTC. This codes for CASRGRQGEETQYF.